The clone carrying this TCR beta chain was counted between two and nine times. Its antigen is unidentified. CDR1 and CDR2 from the germline V gene are DFQATT and SNEGSKA (reference sequence). After removal of 6 bases from V and 4 bases from J, the junction contained 18 bases not matched to a gene. This CDR3 is built from 17 residues. Quantitative 5'-RACE with molecular barcodes was used to make the TCR beta libraries. TCRdb re-called the 5' RACE reads through MiXCR, storing one row per CDR3 protein. The sample has fewer than 750,000 distinct CDR3 sequences; around 20% are singletons. The source of the sample is a study of CD8 T cells in ankylosing spondylitis. Findings of the study overall: Roughly eight highly homologous variants made up a TCR beta motif that seemed to typify ankylosing spondylitis blood. Earlier work had already found some motif variants in reactive arthritis synovial fluid and blood.

The chain combines TRBV20-1 with TRBJ2-7; 10 nucleotides align to TRBD2. This clonotype was sampled from a male donor with ankylosing spondylitis. The sequencing input was blood, either unsorted or a sorted T cell fraction (not recorded which). The CDR3 region has the DNA TGCAGTGCAAGGGTGGGAGCGGGGGGGCTGTTAGGTTACGAGCAGTACTTC. Translated, it gives CSARVGAGGLLGYEQYF.